This T cell receptor beta chain was obtained from a study of Graves' ophthalmopathy and Graves' hyperthyroidism. Trimming shortened V by 5 bases and J by 12 bases, and 17 bases separated the two germline ends. The CDR3 extends over 12 amino acids. Germline V lookup: CDR1 SEHNR, CDR2 FQNEAQ (reference sequence). Aged 18 to 65, hyperthyroidism patients had new diagnoses of under 2 months' duration. TCR beta CDR3 regions were amplified from RNA transcripts. The library came from an HTBI-primed first-round RT-PCR and a second-round multiplex PCR. TCRdb re-analysed the multiplex PCR reads in MiXCR, keeping a single row per CDR3 protein. The sample carries 560,000 or so distinct CDR3 sequences, approximately 35% recorded once.

This receptor was identified in an adult man with Graves' hyperthyroidism. The J gene is TRBJ2-7, the V gene TRBV7-9; possible D gene TRBD1, 5 bases. The sequenced material came from peripheral blood or thyroid tissue (not recorded which). CDR3 residues: CASSPRQGMMYF. CDR3 bases: TGTGCCAGCAGCCCGAGGCAGGGAATGATGTACTTC.